This T cell receptor beta chain was captured in a study of CD8 T cells in Susac syndrome. RNA in amounts of roughly 0.5 to 1 ug was reverse transcribed with random hexamers. TCRdb fed the immunoSEQ multiplex PCR reads into MiXCR, producing one record per CDR3 protein. The sample records under 85,000 distinct CDR3 sequences, approximately 93% being singletons. Trimming pared 4 bases from V and 5 bases from J, leaving 12 bases between. The CDR3 is made up of 14 amino acids. The germline V gene encodes CDR1 MNHEY and CDR2 SMNVEV (reference sequence). The multiple sclerosis control group was made up of treatment-naive patients with stable or active relapsing-remitting disease.

Material for sequencing was CD8+ T cells from PBMCs. V and J are TRBV27 and TRBJ2-1; the D gene is possibly TRBD1 (6 bases). The sequence came from a human donor with multiple sclerosis. In DNA, the CDR3 is TGTGCCAGCAGTTCCCAGGGGACCCACAATGAGCAGTTCTTC. Translation: CASSSQGTHNEQFF.